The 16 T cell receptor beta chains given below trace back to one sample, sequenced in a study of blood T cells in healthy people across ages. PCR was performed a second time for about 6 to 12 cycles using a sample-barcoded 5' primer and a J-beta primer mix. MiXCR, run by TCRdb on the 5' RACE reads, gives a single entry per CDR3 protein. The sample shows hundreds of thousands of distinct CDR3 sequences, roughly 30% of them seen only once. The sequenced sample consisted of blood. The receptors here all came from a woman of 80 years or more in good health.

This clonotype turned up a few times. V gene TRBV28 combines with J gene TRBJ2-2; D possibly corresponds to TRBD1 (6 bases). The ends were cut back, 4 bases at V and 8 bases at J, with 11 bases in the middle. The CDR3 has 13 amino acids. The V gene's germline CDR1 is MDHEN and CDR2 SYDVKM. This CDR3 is CASSSQGEGELFF. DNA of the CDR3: TGTGCCAGCAGTTCACAGGGAGAGGGGGAGCTGTTTTTT.

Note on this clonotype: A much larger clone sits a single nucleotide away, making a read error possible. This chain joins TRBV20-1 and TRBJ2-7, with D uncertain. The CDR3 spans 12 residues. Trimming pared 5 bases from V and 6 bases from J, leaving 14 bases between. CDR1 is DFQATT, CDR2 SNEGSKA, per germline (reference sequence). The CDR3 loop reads CSAGMVVGEQYF. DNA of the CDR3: TGCAGTGCTGGCATGGTCGTGGGCGAGCAGTACTTC.

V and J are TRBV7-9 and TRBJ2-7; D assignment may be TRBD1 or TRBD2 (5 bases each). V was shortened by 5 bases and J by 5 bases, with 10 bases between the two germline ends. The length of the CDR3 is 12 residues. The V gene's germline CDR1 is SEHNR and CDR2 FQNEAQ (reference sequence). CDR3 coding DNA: TGTGCCAGCAGCCCGATGGGGGACGAGCAGTACTTC. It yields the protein CASSPMGDEQYF.

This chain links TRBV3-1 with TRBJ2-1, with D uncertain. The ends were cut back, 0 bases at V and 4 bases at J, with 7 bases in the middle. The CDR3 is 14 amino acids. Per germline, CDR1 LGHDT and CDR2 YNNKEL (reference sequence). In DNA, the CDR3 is TGTGCCAGCAGCCAAGAGGTCTCGTACAATGAGCAGTTCTTC. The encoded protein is CASSQEVSYNEQFF.

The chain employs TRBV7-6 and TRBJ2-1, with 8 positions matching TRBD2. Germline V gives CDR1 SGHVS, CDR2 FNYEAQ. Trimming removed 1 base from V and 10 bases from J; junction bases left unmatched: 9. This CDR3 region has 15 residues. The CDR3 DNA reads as TGTGCCAGCAGCTTAGGGCGGGGGGTCTGGGAGGAGCAGTTCTTC. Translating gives CASSLGRGVWEEQFF.

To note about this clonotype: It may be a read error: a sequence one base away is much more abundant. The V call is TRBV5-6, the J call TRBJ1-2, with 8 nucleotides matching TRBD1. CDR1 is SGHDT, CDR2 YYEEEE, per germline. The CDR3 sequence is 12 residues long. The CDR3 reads CAGSLTDRDHTF. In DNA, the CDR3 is TGTGCCGGCAGCCTGACGGACAGGGACCACACCTTC.

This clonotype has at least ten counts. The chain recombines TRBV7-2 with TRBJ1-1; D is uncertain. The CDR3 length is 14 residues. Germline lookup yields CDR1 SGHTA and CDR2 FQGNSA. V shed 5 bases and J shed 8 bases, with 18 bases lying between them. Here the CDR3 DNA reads TGTGCCAGCAGCAGAGACCCTGGAGGTTTCGAAGCTTTCTTT. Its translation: CASSRDPGGFEAFF.

CDR3 in amino acids: CASSVGKSTSYGYTF. The CDR3 nucleotides read TGTGCCAGCAGCGTAGGCAAAAGCACGAGCTATGGCTACACCTTC. V and J are TRBV9 and TRBJ1-2, with D unresolved. Germline loops: CDR1 SGDLS, CDR2 YYNGEE. The length of the CDR3 is 15 residues. V gave up 0 bases and J gave up 4 bases, with 13 bases separating them.

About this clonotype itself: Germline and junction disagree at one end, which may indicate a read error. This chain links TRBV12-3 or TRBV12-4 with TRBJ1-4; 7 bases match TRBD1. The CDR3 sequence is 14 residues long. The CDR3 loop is CASSLTGANEKRFF. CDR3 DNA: TGTGCCAGCAGCCTTACAGGGGCTAATGAAAAACGGTTTTTT.

The CDR3 DNA sequence: TGTGCCAGCAGTTACTCTTTGGACAGGCTCTCCCCCTACGAGCAGTACTTC. It codes for CASSYSLDRLSPYEQYF. The chain combines TRBV6-6 with TRBJ2-7, with 7 bases fitting TRBD1. CDR3 size: 17 residues. CDR1 is MNHNY and CDR2 is SVGAGI in the germline V gene (reference sequence). Unmatched junction bases numbered 10, after V lost 0 bases and J lost 2 bases.

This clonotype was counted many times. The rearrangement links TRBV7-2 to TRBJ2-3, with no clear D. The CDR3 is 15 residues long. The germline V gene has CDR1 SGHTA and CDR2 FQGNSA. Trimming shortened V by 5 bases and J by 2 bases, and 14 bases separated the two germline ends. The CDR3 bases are TGTGCCAGCAGCCTGAGGTGGGATCCCACAGATACGCAGTATTTT. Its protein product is CASSLRWDPTDTQYF.

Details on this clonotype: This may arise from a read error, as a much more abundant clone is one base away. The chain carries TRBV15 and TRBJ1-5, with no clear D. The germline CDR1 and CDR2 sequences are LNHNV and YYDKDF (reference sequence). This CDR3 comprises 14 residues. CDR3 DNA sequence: TGTGCCACCAGCTACCCCAGGACTGATCAGCCCCGGCATTTT. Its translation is CATSYPRTDQPRHF.

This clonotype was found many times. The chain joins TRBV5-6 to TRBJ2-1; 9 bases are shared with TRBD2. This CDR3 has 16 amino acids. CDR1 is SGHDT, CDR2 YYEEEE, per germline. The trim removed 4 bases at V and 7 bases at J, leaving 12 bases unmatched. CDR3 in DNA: TGTGCCAGCAGCCCCAGCCGGGCGGGGGGGCTAAATGAGCAGTTCTTC. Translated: CASSPSRAGGLNEQFF. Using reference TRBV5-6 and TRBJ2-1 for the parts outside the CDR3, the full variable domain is DAGVTQSPTHLIKTRGQQVTLRCSPKSGHDTVSWYQQALGQGPQFIFQYYEEEERQRGNFPDRFSGHQFPNYSSELNVNALLLGDSALYLCASSPSRAGGLNEQFFGPGTRLTVL.

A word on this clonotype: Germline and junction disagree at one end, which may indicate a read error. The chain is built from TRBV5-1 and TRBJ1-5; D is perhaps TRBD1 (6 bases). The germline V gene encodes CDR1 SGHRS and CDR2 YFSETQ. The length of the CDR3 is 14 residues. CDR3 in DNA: TGCGCCAGCAGCCGGGGGGGGCAAAGTCAGCCCCGGCATTTT. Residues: CASSRGGQSQPRHF. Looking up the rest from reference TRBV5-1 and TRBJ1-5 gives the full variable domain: KAGVTQTPRYLIKTRGQQVTLSCSPISGHRSVSWYQQTPGQGLQFLFEYFSETQRNKGNFPGRFSGRQFSNSRSEMNVSTLELGDSALYLCASSRGGQSQPRHFGDGTRLSIL.

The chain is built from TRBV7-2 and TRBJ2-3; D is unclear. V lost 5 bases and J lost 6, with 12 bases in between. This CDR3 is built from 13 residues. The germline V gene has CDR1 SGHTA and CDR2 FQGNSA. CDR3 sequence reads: CASSPSRKDTQYF. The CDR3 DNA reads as TGTGCCAGCAGCCCCTCAAGAAAGGATACGCAGTATTTT.

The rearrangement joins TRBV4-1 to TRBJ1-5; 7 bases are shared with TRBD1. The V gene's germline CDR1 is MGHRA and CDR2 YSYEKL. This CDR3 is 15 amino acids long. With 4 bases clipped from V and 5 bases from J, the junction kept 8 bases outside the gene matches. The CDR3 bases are TGCGCCAGCAGCCCAGCCGACAGGGAAGATCAGCCCCAGCATTTT. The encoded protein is CASSPADREDQPQHF.